The 9 T cell receptor beta chains in this list originate from one sample, sequenced in a study of blood T cells in healthy people across ages. The authors ran a second PCR of about 6 to 11 cycles using a sample-barcoded 5' primer and a J-beta primer mix. Via MiXCR, TCRdb re-called the 5' RACE reads, giving one row per CDR3 protein. The table shows about 380,000 distinct CDR3 sequences, with more than 45% occurring only once. The specimen sequenced was blood. The receptor source for this set is a man between 60 and 75 years old in good health.

The table lists this clonotype with many counts. This chain links TRBV20-1 with TRBJ2-7; D not certain. In germline, CDR1 is DFQATT, CDR2 SNEGSKA (reference sequence). The V gene lost 0 bases and the J gene lost 4 bases, with 7 bases spanning the gap. The CDR3 is 12 amino acids. For the CDR3, the DNA is TGCAGTGCTAGAGAGGACCTGTACGAGCAGTACTTC. Its translation is CSAREDLYEQYF.

This sequence joins TRBV6-5 and TRBJ2-3; D may be TRBD2 (6 bases). Germline V lookup: CDR1 MNHEY, CDR2 SVGAGI. Trimming removed 4 bases from V and 2 bases from J, with 22 bases in between. This CDR3 comprises 18 residues. The CDR3 bases are TGTGCCAGCAGTTCCAGTGGTCCGAAGGCGGGGCACACAGATACGCAGTATTTT. Amino acid sequence: CASSSSGPKAGHTDTQYF.

The chain recombines TRBV7-3 with TRBJ2-3; TRBD1 is a possible D gene (12 bases). The CDR3 length is 22 residues. CDR1 is SGHTA and CDR2 is FQGTGA in the germline V gene. Trimming left V 4 bases short and J 1 base short, with 33 bases between. CDR3: CASSYTRGQGASGRIGTDTQYF. The CDR3 bases are TGTGCCAGCAGCTACACCCGGGGACAGGGGGCTAGCGGGAGGATAGGCACAGATACGCAGTATTTT. The variable domain in full, with the rest retrieved from reference TRBV7-3 and TRBJ2-3, is GAGVSQTPSNKVTEKGKYVELRCDPISGHTALYWYRQSLGQGPEFLIYFQGTGAADDSGLPNDRFFAVRPEGSVSTLKIQRTERGDSAVYLCASSYTRGQGASGRIGTDTQYFGPGTRLTVL.

The V call is TRBV12-3 or TRBV12-4, the J call TRBJ2-5; D possibly matches TRBD1 or TRBD2 (6 bases each). This CDR3 has 11 amino acids. Between the trimmed V and J ends, which lost 3 bases and 13 bases, there was a span of 12 bases. CDR3 sequence reads: CASSLGGTRYF. As DNA, the CDR3 is TGTGCCAGCAGTTTGGGCGGGACACGGTACTTC.

The chain is built from TRBV4-2 and TRBJ2-1, with TRBD2 as a possible D gene (6 bases). V gave up 3 bases and J gave up 7 bases, with 22 bases separating them. This CDR3 has 17 amino acids. The germline V gene has CDR1 LGHNA and CDR2 YNFKEQ. The CDR3 is CASSQPPGGSLGNEQFF. CDR3 coding DNA: TGTGCCAGCAGCCAGCCCCCCGGGGGTTCCCTAGGTAATGAGCAGTTCTTC.

The V and J genes are TRBV28 and TRBJ1-5, with 9 nucleotides matching TRBD1. Looked up from germline, CDR1 is MDHEN and CDR2 is SYDVKM. CDR3 length: 14 residues. The V gene end was trimmed by 6 bases and the J gene end by 7 bases; junction bases not matched to a gene: 7. The CDR3 bases are TGTGCCAGCAGACGGACAGGGGATCGGCAGCCCCAGCATTTT. Its translation is CASRRTGDRQPQHF.

The V call is TRBV29-1, the J call TRBJ2-1; D is possibly TRBD1 or TRBD2 (5 bases each). V lost 1 base and J 8 bases, leaving 12 bases between the germline ends. The CDR3 sequence is 13 residues long. CDR1 and CDR2 from the germline V gene are SQVTM and ANQGSEA. CDR3 region: CSVEAGRGYEQFF. In nucleotides, the CDR3 is TGCAGCGTTGAAGCGGGGCGCGGGTATGAGCAGTTCTTC.

A remark on this clonotype: One junction end does not reproduce the germline sequence, and a read error may be involved. This chain uses TRBV24-1 with TRBJ2-3; D is unclear. The germline gives CDR1 KGHDR, CDR2 SFDVKD. This CDR3 contains 13 residues. CDR3 sequence: CATGDFSPDTQYF. The CDR3 DNA reads as TGTGCCACCGGTGATTTTAGCCCAGATACGCAGTATTTT.

The rearrangement links TRBV20-1 to TRBJ2-7; D tentatively reads TRBD1 or TRBD2 (6 bases each). This CDR3 comprises 16 residues. V shed 1 base and J shed 0 bases, with 16 bases lying between them. CDR1 is DFQATT and CDR2 is SNEGSKA in the germline V gene (reference sequence). CDR3 coding DNA: TGCAGTGCTAGAGTGCGTAGGGGGGACACCTCCTACGAGCAGTACTTC. Translation gives CSARVRRGDTSYEQYF.